This T cell receptor (beta chain) was sequenced during a study of blood T cell repertoires in COVID-19. Study overall: The study drew acute and convalescent COVID-19 samples from the United States, Italy and Spain. From T cells, B-cell-depleted T cells, or PBMCs came the material, which was cDNA or gDNA.

Germline values: CDR1 SGHRS, CDR2 YFSETQ. The CDR3 extends over 15 amino acids. Unmatched junction bases numbered 6, after V lost 4 bases and J lost 2 bases. Original handling: Reference gene primer amplification gave estimated nucleated cell counts. Libraries were prepared by immunoSEQ multiplex PCR; TCRdb keeps only in-frame clonotypes and omits some of them. For V, J and clone size, that table is used; D and trimming come from the DNA. Among a few hundred thousand clones, 84% were seen once, and the ten largest hold 15% to 20%. The sequenced sample consisted of peripheral blood. The chain carries TRBV5-1 and TRBJ2-7; 10 bases fit TRBD1. The receptor was isolated from a woman older than 75 with active or convalescent COVID-19. The DNA for the CDR3 is TGCGCCAGCAGCCCCACCGGACAGGGGGCCTACGAGCAGTACTTC. Encoded protein: CASSPTGQGAYEQYF.